What follows are 25 T cell receptor beta chains derived from one specimen sequenced in a study of shared clonotypes between healthy human individuals. CD8 cells classed as naive were CD45RO-negative and positively selected for CCR7, excluding terminally differentiated effector memory CD45RA+ cells. Profiling relied on immunoSEQ multiplex PCR, and the TCRdb table lists in-frame clones only, not all of them. The table records millions of clones, roughly 91% of them present only once. What was sequenced was naive CD8+ T cells from PBMCs. These receptors came from a man between 18 and 35 years old in good health. Some clones in this sample may be carry-over from other donors' samples.

In its sample, this clone was seen a few times. This specimen includes other DNA sequences encoding the same CDR3. The rearrangement joins TRBV19 to TRBJ1-1; no definite D call. Looked up from germline, CDR1 is LNHDA and CDR2 is SQIVND (reference sequence). The CDR3 covers 12 residues. With 1 base removed from V and 4 bases from J, the gap between germline ends came to 4 bases. The CDR3 sequence: CASSIGSTEAFF. The DNA of the CDR3 is TGTGCCAGTAGTATAGGGTCCACTGAAGCTTTCTTT.

J is TRBJ2-1 and V is TRBV11-1, with 10 bases aligning to TRBD2. Germline loops: CDR1 SGHAT, CDR2 FQDESV (reference sequence). This CDR3 contains 19 residues. The V gene end was trimmed by 5 bases and the J gene end by 4 bases; junction bases not matched to a gene: 17. The CDR3 here is CASSKNLAGVSLGYNEQFF. The CDR3 region has the DNA TGTGCCAGCAGCAAGAATCTAGCGGGAGTTAGTTTGGGATACAATGAGCAGTTCTTC. The full variable domain, rest sourced from reference TRBV11-1 and TRBJ2-1, is EAEVAQSPRYKITEKSQAVAFWCDPISGHATLYWYRQILGQGPELLVQFQDESVVDDSQLPKDRFSAERLKGVDSTLKIQPAELGDSAMYLCASSKNLAGVSLGYNEQFFGPGTRLTVL.

Note on this clone: Other DNA sequences in the same sample also yield this CDR3. The chain joins TRBV7-8 to TRBJ2-7; D gene ambiguous. V was shortened by 0 bases and J by 4 bases, with 7 bases between the two germline ends. The CDR3 extends over 13 amino acids. CDR1 is SGHVS and CDR2 is FQNEAQ in the germline V gene. The CDR3 DNA sequence: TGTGCCAGCAGCTTAGCGCTGGATTACGAGCAGTACTTC. This sequence encodes CASSLALDYEQYF.

The rearrangement links TRBV7-9 to TRBJ2-1; TRBD2 matches at 12 bases. V was clipped by 3 bases and J by 8 bases; unmatched bases: 5. Looked up from germline, CDR1 is SEHNR and CDR2 is FQNEAQ (reference sequence). The CDR3 extends over 15 amino acids. The CDR3 DNA reads as TGTGCCAGCAGCTTGTCTAGCGGGAGGGTGTATGAGCAGTTCTTC. Encoded protein: CASSLSSGRVYEQFF.

The gene calls are TRBV19 and TRBJ1-1; D is uncertain. V was pared by 5 bases and J by 8 bases, with 15 bases between. The CDR3 is 13 amino acids. Germline V lookup: CDR1 LNHDA, CDR2 SQIVND (reference sequence). The CDR3 DNA follows: TGTGCCAGTAGTGGCCCGGGTTCCCGGGAAGCTTTCTTT. It encodes CASSGPGSREAFF. Supplemented by reference TRBV19 and TRBJ1-1, the full variable domain reads DGGITQSPKYLFRKEGQNVTLSCEQNLNHDAMYWYRQDPGQGLRLIYYSQIVNDFQKGDIAEGYSVSREKKESFPLTVTSAQKNPTAFYLCASSGPGSREAFFGQGTRLTVV.

The V and J genes are TRBV30 and TRBJ2-1, with 8 bases identical to TRBD1. The V gene's germline CDR1 is GTSNPN and CDR2 SVGIG (reference sequence). V lost 5 bases, J lost 7 bases, and 10 bases stayed unmatched. The CDR3 length is 14 residues. The CDR3 reads CAWGTRQGINEQFF. The DNA of the CDR3 is TGTGCCTGGGGGACCCGACAGGGGATAAATGAGCAGTTCTTC.

V and J are TRBV6-5 and TRBJ2-7; 8 bases align to TRBD2. With 0 bases clipped from V and 3 bases from J, the junction kept 7 bases outside the gene matches. The CDR3 loop spans 16 amino acids. CDR1 and CDR2 from the germline V gene are MNHEY and SVGAGI. Here the CDR3 DNA reads TGTGCCAGCAGTTACTCGATGAGGGCGGGAGGCTACGAGCAGTACTTC. Translated, it gives CASSYSMRAGGYEQYF.

The chain recombines TRBV30 with TRBJ1-1, with a weak D call TRBD1 (5 bases). The germline V gene encodes CDR1 GTSNPN and CDR2 SVGIG (reference sequence). V dropped 3 bases and J dropped 5 bases, with 10 bases sitting between them. CDR3 size: 12 residues. This CDR3 is CAWRPGGTEAFF. The CDR3 DNA reads as TGTGCCTGGAGACCCGGGGGAACTGAAGCTTTCTTT.

V usage is TRBV19 and J usage is TRBJ2-5; 8 bases map to TRBD1. Germline V gives CDR1 LNHDA, CDR2 SQIVND (reference sequence). The J segment lost 5 bases and the V segment lost 6 bases, leaving 5 bases of the junction unmatched. This CDR3 comprises 13 residues. DNA of the CDR3: TGTGCCAGTAGCCCCCGGGACAGGGAGACCCAGTACTTC. Its translation is CASSPRDRETQYF.

The rearrangement joins TRBV15 to TRBJ1-1, with D perhaps TRBD1 (5 bases). The CDR3 spans 14 residues. Germline V CDR1 and CDR2: LNHNV, YYDKDF (reference sequence). Trimming left V 5 bases short and J 1 base short, with 11 bases between. In DNA form, the CDR3 reads TGTGCCACCAGCGGGACCGTCAGGAACACTGAAGCTTTCTTT. As protein: CATSGTVRNTEAFF.

The rearrangement uses TRBV10-3 and TRBJ2-7; 10 nucleotides align to TRBD2. This CDR3 is 15 amino acids long. Germline V lookup: CDR1 ENHRY, CDR2 SYGVKD. V trimming: 6 bases; J trimming: 1 base; junction bases outside the gene matches: 6. The CDR3 bases are TGTGCCATCAGAGAACCGGGACTAGCGTCCTACGAGCAGTACTTC. Translated: CAIREPGLASYEQYF.

V gene TRBV4-3 combines with J gene TRBJ2-7; D may be TRBD1 or TRBD2 (5 bases each). CDR1 is LGHNA and CDR2 is YSLEER in the germline V gene. The V end was cut by 1 base, the J end by 0 bases, with 19 bases between. This CDR3 has 18 residues. Here the CDR3 reads CASSQVALGTGSSYEQYF. Here the CDR3 DNA reads TGCGCCAGCAGCCAAGTGGCTCTCGGGACGGGGAGCTCCTACGAGCAGTACTTC.

This chain connects TRBV27 to TRBJ1-5, with D possibly matching TRBD1 (5 bases). Germline lookup yields CDR1 MNHEY and CDR2 SMNVEV (reference sequence). There are 16 residues in the CDR3. Trimming shortened V by 1 base and J by 7 bases, and 17 bases separated the two germline ends. This chain's CDR3 is CASSLLGRDGIQPQHF. CDR3 DNA sequence: TGTGCCAGCAGTTTATTAGGCAGGGACGGCATCCAGCCCCAGCATTTT.

V and J are TRBV23-1 and TRBJ2-2, with D maybe TRBD2 (6 bases). Being an ORF, TRBV23-1 has a function that is uncertain. The V end lost 3 bases, the J end lost 5 bases, and 16 bases lay between the germline ends. This CDR3 has 16 residues. The CDR3 loop reads CASSHIGGAPTGELFF. The DNA of the CDR3 is TGCGCCAGCAGTCATATCGGCGGGGCGCCTACCGGGGAGCTGTTTTTT.

The chain has TRBV7-9 and TRBJ2-7, with TRBD2 as a possible D gene (5 bases). CDR1 is SEHNR and CDR2 is FQNEAQ in the germline V gene (reference sequence). The CDR3 extends over 13 amino acids. V was shortened by 4 bases and J by 6 bases, with 13 bases between the two germline ends. The DNA of the CDR3 is TGTGCCAGCAGCTCCCCCCTTCGGGGCGAGCAGTACTTC. It encodes CASSSPLRGEQYF.

The chain combines TRBV7-6 with TRBJ2-7, with D perhaps being TRBD1 or TRBD2 (5 bases each). This CDR3 is 19 amino acids long. V lost 3 bases and J lost 1, with 25 bases in between. Looked up from germline, CDR1 is SGHVS and CDR2 is FNYEAQ. In nucleotides, the CDR3 is TGTGCCAGCAGCTTTCGTAGTTTTGGGACGGAAACGGGGTCCTACGAGCAGTACTTC. Translation gives CASSFRSFGTETGSYEQYF.

V gene TRBV5-4 combines with J gene TRBJ2-7; 7 bases are shared with TRBD1. Germline loops: CDR1 SGHNT, CDR2 YYREEE (reference sequence). The CDR3 consists of 15 residues. Trimming at V came to 3 bases and at J to 5 bases, leaving 11 bases not matched to a gene. CDR3 loop: CASSSHGLQGDEQYF. CDR3 nucleotide sequence: TGTGCCAGCAGCTCACACGGACTTCAGGGGGACGAGCAGTACTTC.

V is TRBV6-5 and J is TRBJ1-2; D possibly corresponds to TRBD1 (5 bases). The germline V gene has CDR1 MNHEY and CDR2 SVGAGI. The length of the CDR3 is 15 residues. V gave up 7 bases and J gave up 7 bases, with 22 bases separating them. As DNA, the CDR3 is TGTGCCAGCAAACTCGGGGACGAACGTCGGGGTGGCTACACCTTC. Its protein is CASKLGDERRGGYTF.

V usage is TRBV5-1 and J usage is TRBJ1-2; maybe TRBD1 (5 bases). The V end was cut by 3 bases, the J end by 2 bases, with 11 bases between. This CDR3 is built from 14 residues. Germline-derived CDR1 and CDR2 are SGHRS and YFSETQ. The CDR3 here is CASSSGAGNYGYTF. For the CDR3, the DNA is TGCGCCAGCAGCTCCGGGGCCGGAAACTATGGCTACACCTTC.

This chain links TRBV9 with TRBJ2-7; 7 nucleotides align to TRBD1. J gave up 2 bases and V 2 bases, and 7 bases lay outside the gene matches. The CDR3 consists of 15 residues. Germline V lookup: CDR1 SGDLS, CDR2 YYNGEE. CDR3 nucleotide sequence: TGTGCCAGCAGCGTTAGCCCGGACAGGACCTACGAGCAGTACTTC. It is translated as CASSVSPDRTYEQYF. Combining the CDR3 with reference TRBV9 and TRBJ2-7 gives the whole variable domain DSGVTQTPKHLITATGQRVTLRCSPRSGDLSVYWYQQSLDQGLQFLIQYYNGEERAKGNILERFSAQQFPDLHSELNLSSLELGDSALYFCASSVSPDRTYEQYFGPGTRLTVT.

The rearrangement links TRBV9 to TRBJ1-3, with a possible D match to TRBD1 (5 bases). V was pared by 4 bases and J by 8 bases, with 22 bases between. Germline V gives CDR1 SGDLS, CDR2 YYNGEE. This CDR3 has 16 residues. The CDR3 region has the DNA TGTGCCAGCAGCCAGTCGGGATCTACACTAGGGGACACCATATATTTT. Its translation is CASSQSGSTLGDTIYF.

This chain's CDR3 is CASSQGGQGKLAFF. As DNA, the CDR3 is TGCGCCAGCAGCCAGGGGGGACAGGGAAAGTTGGCTTTCTTT. The chain has TRBV4-1 and TRBJ1-1; 9 bases are shared with TRBD1. Germline lookup yields CDR1 MGHRA and CDR2 YSYEKL. Germline trimming cut 3 bases from V and 11 bases from J; bases unmatched to any gene: 10. This CDR3 spans 14 amino acids.

This clone occurred a few times. Different DNA sequences within this sample yield the same CDR3. The chain joins TRBV5-1 to TRBJ1-5; no definite D call. Germline V gives CDR1 SGHRS, CDR2 YFSETQ. This CDR3 spans 13 amino acids. The V end lost 0 bases, the J end lost 4 bases, and 5 bases lay between the germline ends. The chain's CDR3 is CASSLAPNQPQHF. CDR3 bases: TGCGCCAGCAGCTTGGCCCCGAATCAGCCCCAGCATTTT.

This chain uses TRBV4-3 with TRBJ2-1; tentatively, D is TRBD1 or TRBD2 (5 bases each). The length of the CDR3 is 14 residues. Looked up from germline, CDR1 is LGHNA and CDR2 is YSLEER. The V end lost 4 bases, the J end lost 5 bases, and 12 bases lay between the germline ends. The CDR3 loop reads CASSRGTGNNEQFF. In DNA, the CDR3 is TGCGCCAGCAGCCGAGGGACGGGGAACAATGAGCAGTTCTTC.

In this sample, this clone turned up once. The V gene is TRBV27, the J gene TRBJ2-1; 10 bases map to TRBD2. Germline V CDR1 and CDR2: MNHEY, SMNVEV (reference sequence). The CDR3 is made up of 14 amino acids. J was trimmed by 6 bases and V by 6 bases; bases with no gene match: 5. As DNA, the CDR3 is TGTGCCAGCAGCGAGCGGGAGGGCCGCAATGAGCAGTTCTTC. Translating gives CASSEREGRNEQFF.